Presented here are 32 T cell receptor beta chains from one specimen sequenced in a study of blood T cell repertoires in COVID-19. Using immunoSEQ multiplex PCR, the repertoire was profiled, and TCRdb retains in-frame clones only, with some absent. This table has 200,000 to 250,000 clones, 70% to 90% appearing once. Source material: peripheral blood. Receptor source: a man aged 50-59 years with COVID-19, enrolled during active disease.

This chain uses TRBV7-9 with TRBJ1-1; weak D call: TRBD1 (5 bases). Trimming cost V 1 base and J 2 bases, with 8 bases left between them. In germline, CDR1 is SEHNR, CDR2 FQNEAQ (reference sequence). This CDR3 is built from 14 residues. Here the CDR3 reads CASSLEGTNTEAFF. In DNA, the CDR3 is TGTGCCAGCAGCTTAGAGGGGACTAACACTGAAGCTTTCTTT.

The rearrangement joins TRBV5-1 to TRBJ1-5; D is perhaps TRBD1 (5 bases). The CDR3 runs 15 residues. Per the germline V gene, CDR1 is SGHRS and CDR2 is YFSETQ. V lost 2 bases, J lost 3 bases, and 12 bases lay in between. The DNA of the CDR3 is TGCGCCAGCAGCTTTAGGGGAGGGCCCAATCAGCCCCAGCATTTT. The encoded protein is CASSFRGGPNQPQHF.

This clone was counted a single time. The rearrangement links TRBV14 to TRBJ1-6; TRBD1 aligns across 7 bases. V shed 3 bases, J shed 3 bases, and the junction held 2 bases outside the gene matches. From germline, CDR1 is SGHDN and CDR2 FVKESK. The CDR3 has 15 residues. The CDR3 region is CASSHRQGYNSPLHF. The CDR3 coding sequence is TGTGCCAGCAGCCATCGACAGGGCTATAATTCACCCCTCCACTTT.

The genes are TRBV6-5 and TRBJ2-7; 7 bases match TRBD1. Trimming at V came to 7 bases and at J to 2 bases, leaving 8 bases not matched to a gene. The CDR3 consists of 14 residues. CDR1 and CDR2 (germline): MNHEY, SVGAGI. CDR3 DNA sequence: TGTGCCAGCATGGTCCAGGGGGTGGCCTACGAGCAGTACTTC. Protein: CASMVQGVAYEQYF.

V gene TRBV2 combines with J gene TRBJ1-4, with D possibly matching TRBD1 (5 bases). Looked up from germline, CDR1 is SNHLY and CDR2 is FYNNEI. Trimming took 0 bases from V and 0 from J, leaving 17 bases between them. This CDR3 has 19 residues. CDR3 region: CASSEATLRQLTTNEKLFF. The CDR3 region has the DNA TGTGCCAGCAGTGAAGCGACGTTGCGACAGCTCACAACTAATGAAAAACTGTTTTTT.

In DNA, the CDR3 is TGTGCCAGCAGAAGAGGGCCGACCCAGCATTTT. It is translated as CASRRGPTQHF. V and J are TRBV2 and TRBJ1-5; D not certain. Deletions cut 6 bases from V and 11 bases from J, with 11 bases between. The CDR3 covers 11 residues. Per germline, CDR1 SNHLY and CDR2 FYNNEI. Together with reference TRBV2 and TRBJ1-5, the CDR3 gives the full variable domain: EPEVTQTPSHQVTQMGQEVILRCVPISNHLYFYWYRQILGQKVEFLVSFYNNEISEKSEIFDDQFSVERPDGSNFTLKIRSTKLEDSAMYFCASRRGPTQHFGDGTRLSIL.

Only one count was recorded for this clone. The chain couples TRBV27 to TRBJ2-7, with D hard to call. This CDR3 has 15 amino acids. The V end was cut by 0 bases, the J end by 4 bases, with 13 bases between. Germline V gene data show CDR1 as MNHEY and CDR2 as SMNVEV (reference sequence). CDR3 loop: CASSLSNSPRYEQYF. The CDR3 DNA follows: TGTGCCAGCAGTTTATCTAACAGCCCCCGTTACGAGCAGTACTTC.

This clone was counted a single time. The rearrangement links TRBV27 to TRBJ1-2; maybe TRBD1 (6 bases). CDR1 is MNHEY, CDR2 SMNVEV, per germline (reference sequence). The CDR3 has 13 amino acids. V lost 10 bases and J 7 bases, leaving 19 bases between the germline ends. In DNA, the CDR3 is TGTGCCACCCACCAACGGGGGGCAGGTGGCTACACCTTC. The encoded protein is CATHQRGAGGYTF.

J is TRBJ1-6 and V is TRBV25-1; maybe TRBD1 (6 bases). CDR1 is MGHDK and CDR2 is SYGVNS in the germline V gene. V was trimmed by 4 bases and J by 13 bases, leaving 11 bases between them. This CDR3 spans 12 amino acids. Here the CDR3 DNA reads TGTGCCAGCAGTGCCGTCAGGGGTCCCCTCCACTTT. Residues: CASSAVRGPLHF. The full variable domain, in which reference TRBV25-1 and TRBJ1-6 provide the parts outside the CDR3, is EADIYQTPRYLVIGTGKKITLECSQTMGHDKMYWYQQDPGMELHLIHYSYGVNSTEKGDLSSESTVSRIRTEHFPLTLESARPSHTSQYLCASSAVRGPLHFGNGTRLTVT.

This sequence joins TRBV2 and TRBJ2-7, with D tentatively TRBD1 (5 bases). The germline V and J ends were trimmed by 3 bases and 2 bases, with 8 bases remaining between them. This CDR3 contains 13 residues. Germline V lookup: CDR1 SNHLY, CDR2 FYNNEI. Here the CDR3 reads CASSDWTTYEQYF. The CDR3 nucleotides are TGTGCCAGCAGTGATTGGACAACCTACGAGCAGTACTTC.

This clone came up a few times. The CDR3: CASKRGGIGDSGNTIYF. CDR3 DNA: TGTGCCAGTAAGCGCGGGGGGATTGGAGACTCTGGAAACACCATATATTTT. The chain couples TRBV19 to TRBJ1-3; D might be TRBD1 (5 bases). From germline, CDR1 is LNHDA and CDR2 SQIVND (reference sequence). The CDR3 runs to 17 residues. With 7 bases removed from V and 0 bases from J, the gap between germline ends came to 19 bases.

This clone was found a few times. This chain connects TRBV12-3 or TRBV12-4 to TRBJ1-1, with 7 bases matching TRBD1. V gave up 3 bases and J gave up 13 bases; unmatched junction bases: 5. CDR3 length equals 11 residues. CDR3 sequence (DNA): TGTGCCAGCAGTTTCGGCCAGGGGGGTTTCTTT. Translation: CASSFGQGGFF.

The chain recombines TRBV4-3 with TRBJ2-2, with TRBD1 matching over 9 bases. This CDR3 region has 16 residues. Per germline, CDR1 LGHNA and CDR2 YSLEER. V shed 3 bases and J 5 bases; nucleotides not matched to a gene: 7. The CDR3 is CASSHFPGQGTGELFF. The CDR3 DNA reads TGCGCCAGCAGCCACTTCCCGGGACAGGGAACCGGGGAGCTGTTTTTT.

The rearrangement joins TRBV6-5 to TRBJ1-5; no firm D call. V gave up 11 bases and J gave up 2 bases, with 13 bases separating them. Germline values: CDR1 MNHEY, CDR2 SVGAGI. The CDR3 covers 13 residues. This CDR3 is CAVEREGNQPQHF. The CDR3 nucleotides read TGTGCCGTCGAGAGGGAAGGCAATCAGCCCCAGCATTTT.

The chain has TRBV4-1 and TRBJ2-2; TRBD1 matches 10 bases. CDR3 length equals 16 residues. V lost 2 bases and J lost 5; bases outside the gene matches: 5. Germline V CDR1 and CDR2: MGHRA, YSYEKL. CDR3 coding DNA: TGCGCCAGCAGCCAACTGGGACAGGGGAGAACCGGGGAGCTGTTTTTT. This translates into CASSQLGQGRTGELFF.

The chain carries TRBV19 and TRBJ2-5; tentative D call: TRBD2 (6 bases). Germline V CDR1 and CDR2: LNHDA, SQIVND (reference sequence). The V end lost 8 bases, the J end lost 2 bases, and 18 bases lay between the germline ends. The CDR3 has 15 residues. CDR3 sequence reads: CASSKSPGGQETQYF. The CDR3 region has the DNA TGTGCCAGTTCGAAGAGTCCCGGGGGTCAAGAGACCCAGTACTTC.

The V call is TRBV30, the J call TRBJ1-4; 7 positions agree with TRBD1. The CDR3 has 14 residues. Germline V gene lookup returns CDR1 GTSNPN and CDR2 SVGIG (reference sequence). The trim removed 3 bases at V and 5 bases at J, leaving 6 bases unmatched. The CDR3, as DNA: TGTGCCTGGAGCCGGACAGGAGGAAATGAAAAACTGTTTTTT. It translates to CAWSRTGGNEKLFF.

The V call is TRBV9, the J call TRBJ1-5; the D is unclear. The CDR3 spans 14 residues. V lost 0 bases, J lost 4 bases, and 8 bases lay in between. The germline CDR1 and CDR2 sequences are SGDLS and YYNGEE. The CDR3 sequence is CASSVEPGNQPQHF. Here the CDR3 DNA reads TGTGCCAGCAGCGTAGAGCCGGGAAATCAGCCCCAGCATTTT.

The chain recombines TRBV19 with TRBJ2-7; TRBD2 aligns across 10 bases. In germline, CDR1 is LNHDA, CDR2 SQIVND (reference sequence). Trimming removed 1 base from V and 0 bases from J; junction bases left unmatched: 12. The CDR3 totals 19 residues. The CDR3 protein is CASSIAILAGAPSSYEQYF. The CDR3, as DNA: TGTGCCAGTAGTATAGCCATCCTAGCGGGGGCTCCGAGCTCCTACGAGCAGTACTTC.

The CDR3 reads CASSASDTGGSNTIYF. CDR3 coding DNA: TGTGCCAGCAGTGCGTCAGACACAGGGGGCTCAAACACCATATATTTT. The V call is TRBV25-1, the J call TRBJ1-3; 9 bases agree with TRBD1. CDR3 size: 16 residues. The V segment lost 4 bases and the J segment 6 bases; nucleotides outside the gene matches: 10. Germline assignment: CDR1 MGHDK and CDR2 SYGVNS. Looking up the rest from reference TRBV25-1 and TRBJ1-3 gives the full variable domain: EADIYQTPRYLVIGTGKKITLECSQTMGHDKMYWYQQDPGMELHLIHYSYGVNSTEKGDLSSESTVSRIRTEHFPLTLESARPSHTSQYLCASSASDTGGSNTIYFGEGSWLTVV.

This sequence joins TRBV7-6 and TRBJ1-6; possibly TRBD1 for D (5 bases). The germline gives CDR1 SGHVS, CDR2 FNYEAQ. CDR3 size: 17 residues. V was shortened by 5 bases and J by 6 bases, with 20 bases between the two germline ends. For the CDR3, the DNA is TGTGCCAGCAGCCCCCGTGTGGGGGGGTTCCGTAATTCACCCCTCCACTTT. Translation gives CASSPRVGGFRNSPLHF.

This chain connects TRBV9 to TRBJ1-2; 8 bases are a match to TRBD1. J lost 5 bases, V lost 4 bases, and 10 bases had no gene match. The CDR3 has 15 residues. The germline gives CDR1 SGDLS, CDR2 YYNGEE. The CDR3 loop is CASSFSQGAGYGYTF. The DNA for the CDR3 is TGTGCCAGCAGCTTCTCCCAGGGGGCTGGTTATGGCTACACCTTC.

This clone was counted once. The chain combines TRBV5-4 with TRBJ2-2; D is uncertain. Germline lookup yields CDR1 SGHNT and CDR2 YYREEE (reference sequence). V lost 5 bases to trimming and J lost 3 bases, with 8 bases between them. The CDR3 spans 13 residues. The CDR3, as DNA: TGTGCCAGCAGTACGTTAGACACCGGGGAGCTGTTTTTT. As protein: CASSTLDTGELFF.

The V gene is TRBV11-2, the J gene TRBJ2-2; possible D gene TRBD1, 6 bases. CDR1 SGHAT and CDR2 FQNNGV come from the germline V gene. CDR3 size: 14 residues. Trimming left V 1 base short and J 4 bases short, with 7 bases between. CDR3 in DNA: TGTGCCAGCAGCTTAGTCAGGGGCACCGGGGAGCTGTTTTTT. Its protein is CASSLVRGTGELFF.

The V call is TRBV5-1, the J call TRBJ2-2, with D possibly being TRBD1 (5 bases). With 0 bases removed from V and 6 bases from J, the gap between germline ends came to 9 bases. Germline V lookup: CDR1 SGHRS, CDR2 YFSETQ. The CDR3 sequence is 14 residues long. The CDR3 reads CASSLEGVAGELFF. The CDR3 region has the DNA TGCGCCAGCAGCTTGGAAGGGGTCGCCGGGGAGCTGTTTTTT.

This chain links TRBV6-5 with TRBJ2-6, with no clear D. The CDR3 totals 15 residues. Trimming shortened V by 6 bases and J by 2 bases, and 11 bases separated the two germline ends. The germline V gene has CDR1 MNHEY and CDR2 SVGAGI. As DNA, the CDR3 is TGTGCCAGCAGACAATTCAAAGCTGGGGCCAACGTCCTGACTTTC. It translates to CASRQFKAGANVLTF.

This chain joins TRBV11-3 and TRBJ1-1; 7 bases align to TRBD1. Trimming took 3 bases from V and 2 from J; bases not matched to a gene: 6. The CDR3 totals 15 residues. Germline CDR1 is SGHNT and CDR2 is YENEEA. The CDR3 sequence is CASSLGTAGNTEAFF. The CDR3 bases are TGTGCCAGCAGCTTGGGGACAGCCGGAAACACTGAAGCTTTCTTT.

The chain combines TRBV2 with TRBJ2-1; a weak D match, TRBD2 (5 bases). This CDR3 is 15 amino acids long. CDR1 and CDR2 from the germline V gene are SNHLY and FYNNEI. Deletions cut 5 bases from V and 5 bases from J, with 16 bases between. The CDR3 protein is CASSTRPGGNNEQFF. The CDR3 coding sequence is TGTGCCAGCAGTACGAGGCCCGGAGGTAACAATGAGCAGTTCTTC.

V and J are TRBV3-1 (or the pseudogene TRBV3-2) and TRBJ1-4; no clear D. V dropped 2 bases and J dropped 3 bases, with 10 bases sitting between them. The germline CDR1 and CDR2 sequences are LGHDT and YNNKEL (reference sequence). The CDR3 totals 15 residues. CDR3 nucleotides: TGTGCCAGCAGCCAATCGACGCTAGCTAATGAAAAACTGTTTTTT. Amino acid sequence: CASSQSTLANEKLFF.

The chain links TRBV27 to TRBJ1-5; 7 bases fit TRBD1. Trimming took 8 bases from V and 0 from J; bases not matched to a gene: 10. The CDR3 runs 16 residues. The germline V gene has CDR1 MNHEY and CDR2 SMNVEV (reference sequence). The CDR3 DNA reads as TGTGCCAGCGCCCCGGGACAGCCGATTAGCAATCAGCCCCAGCATTTT. It yields the protein CASAPGQPISNQPQHF.

A note on this clone: Other DNA sequences in this specimen translate into the identical CDR3. The chain's CDR3 is CASSLGGNYGYTF. The CDR3, as DNA: TGTGCCAGCAGTTTGGGGGGGAACTATGGCTACACCTTC. V and J are TRBV28 and TRBJ1-2; possible D gene TRBD1, 5 bases. The CDR3 is 13 residues long. Germline CDR1 and CDR2: MDHEN and SYDVKM. V lost 3 bases, J lost 2 bases, and 7 bases lay in between.

The chain employs TRBV15 and TRBJ2-7; 11 bases match TRBD1. The CDR3 runs to 16 residues. V shed 0 bases and J 4 bases; nucleotides not matched to a gene: 5. Germline assignment: CDR1 LNHNV and CDR2 YYDKDF (reference sequence). Here the CDR3 reads CATSREPGTGGYEQYF. CDR3 bases: TGTGCCACCAGCAGAGAACCCGGGACAGGGGGTTACGAGCAGTACTTC.